This T cell receptor (beta chain) was captured by sequencing in a study of T cell clusters in autoimmune cytopenias. Study results and caveats: The T cell clusters came from computational analysis alone and lack functional validation. TRB repertoire shifts in secondary cytopenia and chronic lymphocytic leukemia mostly reflected lymphoma, not autoimmunity. The cluster-lack signature was not seen for secondary cytopenia versus chronic lymphocytic leukemia. Primary autoimmune cytopenia patients seemingly lacked the physiological T cell clusters found in healthy donors.

TRB amplification used around 0.25 ug of peripheral blood genomic DNA. Notes on this clonotype: Its antigen is undetermined.

There are 13 residues in the CDR3. Germline V gives CDR1 SGHKS, CDR2 YYEKEE (reference sequence). TRB rearrangements were amplified by touch-down multiplex PCR with mixed TRB-A/B primers. TCRdb reprocessed the multiplex PCR reads, with one entry per CDR3 protein and no DNA. The sample has some 7,000 distinct CDR3 sequences. The material sequenced was peripheral blood. The sequence came from a human donor with an autoimmune cytopenia or autoimmune hepatitis (not recorded which). The gene calls are TRBV5-5 and TRBJ2-5. CDR3 in amino acids: CASSFTRQETQYF.